Below, 18 T cell receptor beta chains from the same sample are listed, as sequenced in a study of blood T cell repertoires in COVID-19. Using immunoSEQ multiplex PCR, the repertoire was profiled, and TCRdb retains in-frame clones only, with some absent. This table has roughly 140,000 clones, 88% appearing once. Sequencing was carried out using PBMCs or T cells enriched from blood (not recorded which). All receptors come from a woman aged 25-40 years with acute COVID-19.

This chain connects TRBV5-6 to TRBJ1-2; D perhaps matches TRBD1 (5 bases). V shed 0 bases and J shed 6 bases, with 12 bases lying between them. Germline CDR1 is SGHDT and CDR2 is YYEEEE. CDR3 length: 14 residues. The CDR3 DNA follows: TGTGCCAGCAGCTTGGCGGTTTCGGGGGATGGCTACACCTTC. Its protein product is CASSLAVSGDGYTF.

V usage is TRBV28 and J usage is TRBJ2-3; D is uncertain. This CDR3 is built from 13 residues. V was pared by 3 bases and J by 0 bases, with 4 bases between. Germline V gives CDR1 MDHEN, CDR2 SYDVKM. As DNA, the CDR3 is TGTGCCAGCAGTTTCGTAAGCACAGATACGCAGTATTTT. The encoded protein is CASSFVSTDTQYF.

Here the CDR3 reads CASSLAGGAGTNTEAFF. The CDR3 nucleotides read TGTGCCAGCAGCTTGGCCGGGGGGGCAGGGACGAACACTGAAGCTTTCTTT. This rearrangement joins TRBV5-6 to TRBJ1-1; D may be TRBD1 (6 bases). The CDR3 spans 17 residues. V lost 0 bases and J 1 base, leaving 16 bases between the germline ends. CDR1 is SGHDT, CDR2 YYEEEE, per germline.

There are a few counts of this clone. The rearrangement joins TRBV6-5 to TRBJ1-6, with 12 bases identical to TRBD1. Germline trimming cut 5 bases from V and 7 bases from J; bases unmatched to any gene: 3. This CDR3 comprises 15 residues. Germline values: CDR1 MNHEY, CDR2 SVGAGI. CDR3 coding DNA: TGTGCCAGCAGTACCGGGACAGGGGGCAATTCACCCCTCCACTTT. Translation: CASSTGTGGNSPLHF.

The chain uses TRBV2 and TRBJ1-1; TRBD1 aligns across 8 bases. V lost 5 bases, J lost 0 bases, and 5 bases stayed unmatched. The CDR3 length is 15 residues. Per germline, CDR1 SNHLY and CDR2 FYNNEI. CDR3 DNA: TGTGCCAGCAGTCATACAGGGGGAATGAACACTGAAGCTTTCTTT. It translates to CASSHTGGMNTEAFF.

The chain links TRBV21-1 to TRBJ1-2. TRBV21-1 is a pseudogene locus. The CDR3 consists of 12 residues. The CDR3 DNA sequence: TGTGCCAATAGCAGCATGAACTATGGCTACACCTTC. It encodes CANSSMNYGYTF.

The rearrangement links TRBV6-5 to TRBJ1-1; no clear D. The ends were cut back, 5 bases at V and 4 bases at J, with 14 bases in the middle. CDR1 and CDR2 from the germline V gene are MNHEY and SVGAGI. The CDR3 spans 14 residues. The CDR3, as DNA: TGTGCCAGCAGTCCCCAGGTACAAGGCACTGAAGCTTTCTTT. Residues: CASSPQVQGTEAFF.

This clone was counted a single time. J is TRBJ1-2 and V is TRBV19; D not certain. The CDR3 consists of 13 residues. The germline V gene has CDR1 LNHDA and CDR2 SQIVND (reference sequence). Trimming took off 3 bases at V and 2 bases at J, with 7 bases between the two ends. CDR3 region: CASSIRQNYGYTF. The CDR3 nucleotides are TGTGCCAGTAGTATCCGCCAGAACTATGGCTACACCTTC.

The V call is TRBV7-2, the J call TRBJ2-1; 10 positions agree with TRBD2. Germline V gene data show CDR1 as SGHTA and CDR2 as FQGNSA. The CDR3 length is 15 residues. The ends lost 0 bases at V and 9 bases at J; junction bases unmatched: 5. The CDR3 DNA reads TGTGCCAGCAGCTTAGCCCTAGCGGGAGATGTTGAGCAGTTCTTC. It codes for CASSLALAGDVEQFF.

The chain links TRBV4-2 to TRBJ2-3; D unclear. The CDR3 spans 14 residues. The germline V gene has CDR1 LGHNA and CDR2 YNFKEQ. V gave up 1 base and J gave up 4 bases, with 9 bases separating them. The CDR3 loop is CASSQGKEADTQYF. The DNA of the CDR3 is TGTGCCAGCAGCCAAGGCAAAGAGGCAGATACGCAGTATTTT.

The CDR3: CASSLLGAETIYF. The CDR3, as DNA: TGTGCCAGCAGTTTATTGGGGGCTGAGACCATATATTTT. This rearrangement joins TRBV28 to TRBJ1-3; TRBD1 might be the D (6 bases). Germline V gives CDR1 MDHEN, CDR2 SYDVKM. V gave up 1 base and J gave up 10 bases, with 11 bases separating them. The CDR3 runs 13 residues.

The V call is TRBV10-3, the J call TRBJ1-1; tentatively, D is TRBD1 (5 bases). Germline-derived CDR1 and CDR2 are ENHRY and SYGVKD. The CDR3 sequence is 14 residues long. Trimming removed 6 bases from V and 4 bases from J, with 15 bases in between. CDR3 sequence reads: CAIRTDSSGTEAFF. CDR3 in DNA: TGTGCCATCAGGACTGACAGTAGTGGCACTGAAGCTTTCTTT.

This CDR3 reads CASSSGTGVLDGYTF. The CDR3 DNA reads as TGTGCCAGCAGCTCCGGGACAGGGGTATTGGATGGCTACACCTTC. The chain has TRBV7-2 and TRBJ1-2, with TRBD1 matching over 10 bases. J gave up 6 bases and V 4 bases, and 8 bases lay outside the gene matches. The germline V gene encodes CDR1 SGHTA and CDR2 FQGNSA. The CDR3 loop spans 15 amino acids.

The chain links TRBV5-1 to TRBJ2-1; 8 positions agree with TRBD2. The ends lost 1 base at V and 3 bases at J; junction bases unmatched: 3. The germline gives CDR1 SGHRS, CDR2 YFSETQ. CDR3 length: 15 residues. The DNA of the CDR3 is TGCGCCAGCAGCTTGAATAGCGGGGACTACAATGAGCAGTTCTTC. This sequence encodes CASSLNSGDYNEQFF.

The J gene is TRBJ2-6, the V gene TRBV2; no definite D call. Per germline, CDR1 SNHLY and CDR2 FYNNEI. V was clipped by 9 bases and J by 2 bases, with 5 bases between them. This CDR3 is built from 12 residues. CDR3 sequence: CARRTGANVLTF. The CDR3 DNA is TGTGCCAGGAGGACTGGGGCCAACGTCCTGACTTTC.

The rearrangement joins TRBV10-3 to TRBJ2-7; maybe TRBD1 (5 bases). Germline V gene sequence: CDR1 ENHRY, CDR2 SYGVKD. The CDR3 runs to 15 residues. The ends were cut back, 7 bases at V and 3 bases at J, with 19 bases in the middle. The CDR3 bases are TGTGCCATCACCCCCTCGGTGGTAGGGGACTACGAGCAGTACTTC. Its protein product is CAITPSVVGDYEQYF.

The chain links TRBV18 to TRBJ2-7, with a possible D match to TRBD1 (5 bases). Deletions cut 0 bases from V and 1 base from J, with 10 bases between. The CDR3 length is 15 residues. Germline CDR1 KGHSH, CDR2 LQKENI. The CDR3 region has the DNA TGTGCCAGCTCACCACCGTCAGGGCGTTCCTACGAGCAGTACTTC. This codes for CASSPPSGRSYEQYF.

This clone was seen a single time. The chain employs TRBV27 and TRBJ2-2; D gene uncertain. Germline values: CDR1 MNHEY, CDR2 SMNVEV (reference sequence). V was clipped by 6 bases and J by 2 bases, with 7 bases between them. The CDR3 loop spans 13 amino acids. The CDR3 spells CASRRQNTGELFF. Written as DNA, the CDR3 is TGTGCCAGCAGGAGGCAAAACACCGGGGAGCTGTTTTTT.